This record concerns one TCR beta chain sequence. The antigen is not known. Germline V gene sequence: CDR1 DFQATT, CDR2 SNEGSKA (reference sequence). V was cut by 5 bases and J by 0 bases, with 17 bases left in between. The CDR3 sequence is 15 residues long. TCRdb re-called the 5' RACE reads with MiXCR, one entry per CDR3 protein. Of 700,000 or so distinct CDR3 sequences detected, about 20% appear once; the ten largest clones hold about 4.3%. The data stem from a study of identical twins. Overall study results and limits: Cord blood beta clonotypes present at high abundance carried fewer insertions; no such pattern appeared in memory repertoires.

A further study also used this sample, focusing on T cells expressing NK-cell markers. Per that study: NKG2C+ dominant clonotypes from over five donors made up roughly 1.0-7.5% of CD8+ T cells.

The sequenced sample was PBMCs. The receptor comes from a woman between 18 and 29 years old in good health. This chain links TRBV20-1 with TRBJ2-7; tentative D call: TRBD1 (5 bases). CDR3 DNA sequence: TGCAGTGCTCCAACCCTTACAGGCCCCTCCTACGAGCAGTACTTC. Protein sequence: CSAPTLTGPSYEQYF.